What follows are 18 T cell receptor beta chains derived from one specimen sequenced in a study of CXCR3-negative and CXCR3-positive naive CD8 T cells. These receptors lack a known antigen. It was by 5' RACE with UMI labels that the TRB cDNA libraries were prepared. TCRdb re-analyzed the 5' RACE reads; it lists each CDR3 protein once, without DNA. The table counts about 110,000 distinct CDR3 sequences; approximately 0.37% lies in the top ten. General study findings and limits: In CXCR3-positive naive cells, the TRB CDR3s were more hydrophobic than in CXCR3-negative naive cells.

What was sequenced was naive CXCR3+ CD8+ T cells from blood. Indicated subset: CD45RO-CCR7+CD27+CD95- naive CD8+ T cells expressing CXCR3 (TNR3+). The receptors here all came from a human donor in good health. Some clones in this sample may be carry-over from other donors' samples.

This chain connects TRBV4-1 to TRBJ2-1; TCRdb selects TRBD1, and the lack of DNA leaves this call unchecked. Germline V gives CDR1 MGHRA, CDR2 YSYEKL. This CDR3 region has 15 residues. CDR3 amino acids: CASSQTGGNYNEQFF.

This sequence joins TRBV7-6 and TRBJ2-5. This CDR3 is built from 14 residues. Per germline, CDR1 SGHVS and CDR2 FNYEAQ. CDR3 in amino acids: CASSFGLAQETQYF.

The chain combines TRBV28 with TRBJ2-1; the D call from TCRdb, TRBD1, cannot be confirmed without DNA. Germline CDR1 is MDHEN and CDR2 is SYDVKM. The CDR3 runs to 16 residues. The CDR3 sequence is CASSSLGQGEINEQFF.

The chain links TRBV12-3 or TRBV12-4 to TRBJ1-4. The CDR3 length is 14 residues. CDR3 region: CASSLGATNEKLFF.

This chain connects TRBV4-1 to TRBJ2-7; TCRdb's D call, TRBD2, is unchecked because there is no DNA. The CDR3 has 15 residues. Germline V gives CDR1 MGHRA, CDR2 YSYEKL. This CDR3 is CASSQGGGVGDEQYF.

The chain combines TRBV29-1 with TRBJ2-7; the D call from TCRdb, TRBD1, cannot be confirmed without DNA. This CDR3 is built from 13 residues. In germline, CDR1 is SQVTM, CDR2 ANQGSEA. The CDR3 loop reads CSVPGRTVYEQYF.

The rearrangement uses TRBV7-2 and TRBJ1-5. The CDR3 has 13 residues. The germline gives CDR1 SGHTA, CDR2 FQGNSA. The CDR3 sequence: CASSEYSNQPQHF.

The chain uses TRBV29-1 and TRBJ2-1; the D call from TCRdb, TRBD2, cannot be confirmed without DNA. CDR1 and CDR2 (germline): SQVTM, ANQGSEA. The CDR3 has 16 residues. Here the CDR3 reads CSVEEVGVAGTPEQFF.

CDR3 amino acids: CASIGTGEAREWAESSYNEQFF. This rearrangement joins TRBV7-8 to TRBJ2-1; lacking DNA, the TRBD1 call made by TCRdb goes unchecked. This CDR3 spans 22 amino acids. Germline CDR1 reads SGHVS; CDR2 reads FQNEAQ. Full variable domain (missing parts from reference TRBV7-8 and TRBJ2-1): GAGVSQSPRYKVAKRGQDVALRCDPISGHVSLFWYQQALGQGPEFLTYFQNEAQLDKSGLPSDRFFAERPEGSVSTLKIQRTQQEDSAVYLCASIGTGEAREWAESSYNEQFFGPGTRLTVL.

V and J are TRBV20-1 and TRBJ1-2; TCRdb indicates TRBD1, and absent DNA this call remains unverified. This CDR3 has 13 residues. Germline V gene lookup returns CDR1 DFQATT and CDR2 SNEGSKA (reference sequence). The CDR3 is CSAITGQNYGYTF.

V usage is TRBV20-1 and J usage is TRBJ2-1; the TRBD2 assignment by TCRdb is unverifiable without DNA. This CDR3 contains 15 residues. CDR1 is DFQATT, CDR2 SNEGSKA, per germline (reference sequence). The CDR3 spells CSASGVSGPYNEQFF.

V usage is TRBV4-3 and J usage is TRBJ2-5; TCRdb's D gene call, TRBD2, goes unchecked for lack of DNA. The CDR3 runs 16 residues. The germline V gene encodes CDR1 LGHNA and CDR2 YSLEER. The CDR3 loop reads CASSQWYRDFQETQYF.

The V call is TRBV12-3 or TRBV12-4, the J call TRBJ1-1. The CDR3 is 15 residues long. The chain's CDR3 is CASSLVDLRNTEAFF.

The chain has TRBV4-1 and TRBJ1-1. The length of the CDR3 is 15 residues. Germline loops: CDR1 MGHRA, CDR2 YSYEKL. The CDR3 loop is CASSPERDLNTEAFF.

This chain links TRBV6-2 or TRBV6-3 with TRBJ2-7. CDR3 length: 14 residues. The V gene's germline CDR1 is MNHEY and CDR2 SVGEGT. This CDR3 reads CASKETDLLPEQYF.

CDR3 loop: CAISGGLAGTYEQYF. The V call is TRBV10-3, the J call TRBJ2-7; TCRdb designates TRBD2, a call that cannot be tested without DNA. In germline, CDR1 is ENHRY, CDR2 SYGVKD. The CDR3 spans 15 residues.

The gene calls are TRBV29-1 and TRBJ2-6; TCRdb's D gene call, TRBD1, goes unchecked for lack of DNA. The V gene's germline CDR1 is SQVTM and CDR2 ANQGSEA. This CDR3 has 15 residues. The CDR3 sequence: CSVPGHPSGANVLTF.

The CDR3 sequence: CASSSIDTQYF. The chain combines TRBV28 with TRBJ2-3. The CDR3 contains 11 residues. Germline lookup yields CDR1 MDHEN and CDR2 SYDVKM.